These 13 T cell receptor beta chains originate from one sample sequenced in a study of shared clonotypes between healthy human individuals. Repertoires were generated with immunoSEQ multiplex PCR, while TCRdb's copy carries only in-frame clones and drops some. This sample has about 520,000 clones; more than 65% occur once, and the top ten carry roughly an eighth. Sequencing input: PBMCs. The receptors here all came from a woman aged 35 to 49 in good health. Some clones in this sample may be carry-over from other donors' samples.

Concerning this clone itself: Given a much more abundant clone one base away, this may be a read error. The rearrangement joins TRBV27 to TRBJ2-1, with D unclear. CDR1 is MNHEY, CDR2 SMNVEV, per germline (reference sequence). The CDR3 length is 15 residues. CDR3 sequence reads: CASRGLPGSYNGQFF. CDR3 DNA: TGTGCCAGCAGGGGATTGCCCGGCTCCTACAATGGGCAGTTCTTC.

The chain has TRBV18 and TRBJ2-3; TRBD1 aligns across 7 bases. V lost 3 bases, J lost 1 base, and 4 bases stayed unmatched. CDR1 and CDR2 (germline): KGHSH, LQKENI. The CDR3 runs to 15 residues. CDR3 in DNA: TGTGCCAGCTCACCCGGACAGGAACGCACAGATACGCAGTATTTT. Translating it yields CASSPGQERTDTQYF.

This chain uses TRBV27 with TRBJ2-7; TRBD2 matches 9 bases. Per the germline V gene, CDR1 is MNHEY and CDR2 is SMNVEV (reference sequence). The CDR3 has 14 amino acids. V lost 3 bases, J lost 12 bases, and 12 bases stayed unmatched. Here the CDR3 reads CASSLGGVAGVRYF. CDR3 coding DNA: TGTGCCAGCAGTTTGGGTGGTGTAGCGGGAGTAAGGTACTTC.

This clone was observed a handful of times. V usage is TRBV5-4 and J usage is TRBJ1-1; D is possibly TRBD1 (6 bases). The germline gives CDR1 SGHNT, CDR2 YYREEE (reference sequence). The V end lost 2 bases, the J end lost 4 bases, and 9 bases lay between the germline ends. This CDR3 spans 13 amino acids. The CDR3 loop is CASSFAQGTEAFF. CDR3 in DNA: TGTGCCAGCAGCTTCGCACAGGGCACTGAAGCTTTCTTT.

The chain has TRBV10-3 and TRBJ2-5; TRBD2 might be the D (6 bases). Per the germline V gene, CDR1 is ENHRY and CDR2 is SYGVKD. V gave up 4 bases and J gave up 4 bases, with 13 bases separating them. CDR3 length: 14 residues. This CDR3 reads CAISGMTAGETQYF. Here the CDR3 DNA reads TGTGCCATCAGTGGTATGACAGCGGGAGAGACCCAGTACTTC.

The rearrangement joins TRBV18 to TRBJ1-1; no firm D call. CDR3 length equals 15 residues. Between the trimmed V and J ends, which lost 3 bases and 1 base, there was a span of 12 bases. Germline lookup yields CDR1 KGHSH and CDR2 LQKENI. This CDR3 is CASSPRPQRNTEAFF. The CDR3 bases are TGTGCCAGCTCACCTCGGCCACAGCGGAACACTGAAGCTTTCTTT.

V gene TRBV29-1 combines with J gene TRBJ2-7; tentative D call: TRBD2 (5 bases). Trimming removed 4 bases at V and 1 base at J, with 11 bases between. Germline V gives CDR1 SQVTM, CDR2 ANQGSEA. There are 13 residues in the CDR3. DNA for the CDR3: TGCAGCGTTGGGGAGAGTGGGTCCTACGAGCAGTACTTC. Translating gives CSVGESGSYEQYF.

This clone was seen repeatedly, ten times or more. Other DNA sequences in the same sample also yield this CDR3. The CDR3 loop is CASSQEGTSGSIEQYF. As DNA, the CDR3 is TGCGCCAGCAGCCAAGAAGGGACTAGCGGGAGTATCGAGCAGTACTTC. This chain joins TRBV4-1 and TRBJ2-7; 14 bases match TRBD2. The germline V gene encodes CDR1 MGHRA and CDR2 YSYEKL. The CDR3 totals 16 residues. Unmatched junction bases numbered 4, after V lost 0 bases and J lost 6 bases.

The chain couples TRBV28 to TRBJ1-4; D is undetermined. V was shortened by 1 base and J by 3 bases, with 21 bases between the two germline ends. This CDR3 has 19 residues. Per germline, CDR1 MDHEN and CDR2 SYDVKM. CDR3: CASSLSRGLYLPSNEKLFF. The CDR3 bases are TGTGCCAGCAGTTTATCACGGGGATTATATCTTCCCTCTAATGAAAAACTGTTTTTT.

The J gene is TRBJ2-5, the V gene TRBV13, with TRBD2 matching 11 bases. Germline V lookup: CDR1 PRHDT, CDR2 FYEKMQ (reference sequence). The CDR3 spans 15 residues. Trimming cost V 3 bases and J 4 bases; bases outside gene matches: 4. The CDR3, as DNA: TGTGCCAGCAGCTTCCTTCTAGCGGGAGGAGAGACCCAGTACTTC. It is translated as CASSFLLAGGETQYF. Full variable domain (remainder filled in from reference TRBV13 and TRBJ2-5): AAGVIQSPRHLIKEKRETATLKCYPIPRHDTVYWYQQGPGQDPQFLISFYEKMQSDKGSIPDRFSAQQFSDYHSELNMSSLELGDSALYFCASSFLLAGGETQYFGPGTRLLVL.

Details on this clone: Additional DNA sequences in this sample encode the identical CDR3. J is TRBJ1-2 and V is TRBV5-1; the D is unclear. The CDR3 totals 13 residues. The germline V gene encodes CDR1 SGHRS and CDR2 YFSETQ. V shed 3 bases and J shed 1 base, with 7 bases lying between them. The CDR3 region is CASSSEGNYGYTF. CDR3 in DNA: TGCGCCAGCAGCTCGGAAGGTAACTATGGCTACACCTTC.

V usage is TRBV5-1 and J usage is TRBJ1-2; tentatively, D is TRBD1 (5 bases). The V gene lost 6 bases and the J gene lost 0 bases, with 18 bases spanning the gap. Germline CDR1 SGHRS, CDR2 YFSETQ. The CDR3 is made up of 16 amino acids. CDR3 DNA sequence: TGCGCCAGCAAAGCGGGACCTGCCCAGTCTAACTATGGCTACACCTTC. It codes for CASKAGPAQSNYGYTF.

The chain has TRBV7-2 and TRBJ1-5; D uncertain. The germline gives CDR1 SGHTA, CDR2 FQGNSA. V was cut by 1 base and J by 5 bases, with 12 bases left in between. The CDR3 is made up of 15 amino acids. The CDR3 nucleotides read TGTGCCAGCAGCTTAGTGGCCCAATGGGATCAGCCCCAGCATTTT. Protein: CASSLVAQWDQPQHF.